These 5 T cell receptor beta chains share one sample of origin, sequenced in a study of T cell changes during pregnancy in multiple sclerosis. The table came from immunoSEQ multiplex PCR; TCRdb's copy has only in-frame clones and leaves some out. The sample lists approximately 46,000 clones; under 95% were seen once. The material sequenced was CD8+ T cells from peripheral blood mononuclear cells, taken in the second trimester of pregnancy. All receptors derive from a female donor with multiple sclerosis, enrolled in a pregnancy study.

J is TRBJ1-1 and V is TRBV10-3; D possibly corresponds to TRBD1 (6 bases). CDR1 ENHRY and CDR2 SYGVKD come from the germline V gene. The V and J ends lost 11 bases and 6 bases respectively, with 25 bases between them. The CDR3 consists of 15 residues. CDR3 amino acids: CAAQGGESDLPEAFF. In DNA form, the CDR3 reads TGTGCCGCACAAGGGGGTGAATCGGATTTACCTGAAGCTTTCTTT.

The J gene is TRBJ2-7, the V gene TRBV9, with TRBD2 as a possible D gene (6 bases). Germline assignment: CDR1 SGDLS and CDR2 YYNGEE. The CDR3 totals 14 residues. Trimming took 5 bases from V and 2 from J, leaving 14 bases between them. CDR3 protein: CASSGGDLAYEQYF. The CDR3 DNA reads TGTGCCAGCAGTGGCGGGGACTTAGCCTACGAGCAGTACTTC.

The gene calls are TRBV6-5 and TRBJ2-3; D ambiguous. Germline loops: CDR1 MNHEY, CDR2 SVGAGI. There are 15 residues in the CDR3. The germline V and J ends were trimmed by 0 bases and 1 base, with 8 bases remaining between them. CDR3 bases: TGTGCCAGCAGTTACTCGGTGGGCGGCACAGATACGCAGTATTTT. It encodes CASSYSVGGTDTQYF.

This clone is medium-sized. The V call is TRBV6-7, the J call TRBJ1-5; D is perhaps TRBD1 (5 bases). TRBV6-7 is an open reading frame, and its role is uncertain. The length of the CDR3 is 13 residues. V dropped 6 bases and J dropped 4 bases, with 10 bases sitting between them. The CDR3: CASSGQRNQPQHF. The CDR3, as DNA: TGTGCCAGCAGCGGACAACGGAATCAGCCCCAGCATTTT.

This clone was detected only once. The chain uses TRBV6-5 and TRBJ2-7, with 7 bases aligning to TRBD2. The germline V gene has CDR1 MNHEY and CDR2 SVGAGI. V shed 5 bases, J shed 3 bases, and the junction held 7 bases outside the gene matches. There are 14 residues in the CDR3. CDR3: CASSQTGGSYEQYF. The CDR3 nucleotides read TGTGCCAGCAGTCAGACGGGGGGTAGCTACGAGCAGTACTTC.